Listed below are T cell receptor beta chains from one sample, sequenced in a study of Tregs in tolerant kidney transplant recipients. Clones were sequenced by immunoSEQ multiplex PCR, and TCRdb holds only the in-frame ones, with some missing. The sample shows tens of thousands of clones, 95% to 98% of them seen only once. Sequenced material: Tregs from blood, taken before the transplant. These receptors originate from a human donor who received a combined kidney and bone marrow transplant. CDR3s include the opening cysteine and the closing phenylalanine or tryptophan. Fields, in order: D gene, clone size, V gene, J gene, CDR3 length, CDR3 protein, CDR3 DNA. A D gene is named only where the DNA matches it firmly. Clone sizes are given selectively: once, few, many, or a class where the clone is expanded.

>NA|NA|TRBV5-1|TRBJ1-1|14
CASSLVRGIEGAFF
TGCGCCAGCAGCTTGGTCCGGGGGATCGAAGGAGCTTTCTTT
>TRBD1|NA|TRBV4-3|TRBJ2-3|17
CASSPRPIQGTTDTQYF
TGCGCCAGCAGCCCACGACCAATACAGGGGACCACAGATACGCAGTATTTT
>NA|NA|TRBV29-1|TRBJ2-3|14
CSVSSDTSTDTQYF
TGCAGCGTTTCTAGCGATACTAGCACAGATACGCAGTATTTT
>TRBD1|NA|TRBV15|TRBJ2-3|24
CATSREETGTGGGAGVRGTDTQYF
TGTGCCACCAGCAGAGAGGAAACCGGGACAGGGGGCGGTGCGGGAGTGAGGGGCACAGATACGCAGTATTTT
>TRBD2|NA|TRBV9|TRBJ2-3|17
CASSVSPGAGGPHTQYF
TGTGCCAGCAGCGTTTCTCCTGGAGCGGGAGGGCCCCATACGCAGTATTTT
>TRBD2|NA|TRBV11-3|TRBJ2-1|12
CASSSSGTSLFF
TGTGCCAGCAGCTCCTCCGGGACTAGCCTGTTCTTC
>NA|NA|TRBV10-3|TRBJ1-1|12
CAISGGGYKAFF
TGTGCCATCAGTGGGGGGGGGTATAAAGCTTTCTTT
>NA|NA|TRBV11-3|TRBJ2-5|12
CASSLDLETQYF
TGTGCCAGCAGCTTAGATCTGGAGACCCAGTACTTC
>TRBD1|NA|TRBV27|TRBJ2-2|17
CASSPPGTGGFTGELFF
TGTGCCAGCAGTCCTCCCGGGACAGGGGGCTTCACCGGGGAGCTGTTTTTT
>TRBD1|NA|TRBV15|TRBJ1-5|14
CATSRGTGGQPQHF
TGTGCCACCAGCAGAGGGACAGGGGGACAGCCCCAGCATTTT
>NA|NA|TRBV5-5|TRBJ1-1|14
CASSLAGSDTEAFF
TGTGCCAGCAGCTTGGCAGGGTCGGACACTGAAGCTTTCTTT
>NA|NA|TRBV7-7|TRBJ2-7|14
CASSPTPLGREQYF
TGTGCCAGCAGCCCTACTCCCTTGGGGCGCGAGCAGTACTTC
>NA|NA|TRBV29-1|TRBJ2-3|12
CSAGTSTDTQYF
TGCAGCGCTGGGACTAGCACAGATACGCAGTATTTT
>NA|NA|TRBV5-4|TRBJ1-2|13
CASSFRVSDGYTF
TGTGCCAGCAGCTTTCGGGTTTCGGATGGCTACACCTTC
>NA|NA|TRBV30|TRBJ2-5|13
CAWSVLEAETQYF
TGTGCCTGGAGTGTACTGGAGGCAGAGACCCAGTACTTC
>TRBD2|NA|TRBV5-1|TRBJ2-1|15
CASSLGAGTYNEQFF
TGCGCCAGCAGCTTGGGAGCGGGAACCTACAATGAGCAGTTCTTC
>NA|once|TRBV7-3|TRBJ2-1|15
CASSLRGAPYNEQFF
TGTGCCAGCAGCTTACGGGGGGCCCCCTACAATGAGCAGTTCTTC
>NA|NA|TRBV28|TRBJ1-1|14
CASSPRVKYTKAFF
TGTGCCAGCAGTCCCAGGGTGAAGTATACGAAAGCTTTCTTT
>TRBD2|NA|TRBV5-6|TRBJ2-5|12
CASSWEGETQYF
TGTGCCAGCAGCTGGGAGGGAGAGACCCAGTACTTC
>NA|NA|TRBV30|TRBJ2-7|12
CAWRGWDTNQYF
TGTGCCTGGAGAGGTTGGGACACTAATCAGTACTTC
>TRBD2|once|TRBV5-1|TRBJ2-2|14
CASSRREIAGELFF
TGCGCCAGCAGCCGGCGGGAGATCGCCGGGGAGCTGTTTTTT
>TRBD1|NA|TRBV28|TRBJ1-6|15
CASSNADRDNSPLHF
TGTGCCAGCAGCAACGCAGACAGGGATAATTCACCCCTCCACTTT
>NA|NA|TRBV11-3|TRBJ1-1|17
CASSLVLWGGASTEAFF
TGTGCCAGCAGCTTAGTACTCTGGGGGGGCGCATCCACTGAAGCTTTCTTT
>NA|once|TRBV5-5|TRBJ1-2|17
CASSLAPLRRLPYGYTF
TGTGCCAGCAGCTTGGCCCCTCTGCGGCGCCTCCCATATGGCTACACCTTC
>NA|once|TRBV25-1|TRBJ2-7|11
CASTYGAIQYF
TGTGCCAGCACCTATGGAGCCATACAGTACTTC
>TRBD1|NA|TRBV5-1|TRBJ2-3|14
CASRLQGAGDTQYF
TGCGCCAGCAGATTGCAGGGGGCGGGAGATACGCAGTATTTT
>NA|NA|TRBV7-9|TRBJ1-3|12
CADMGAGNTIYF
TGTGCCGACATGGGGGCAGGAAACACCATATATTTT